This T cell receptor (beta chain) derives from a study of OX40 agonist ivuxolimab in advanced cancers. Germline V lookup: CDR1 SGHRS, CDR2 YFSETQ. The CDR3 totals 14 residues. With 7 bases removed from V and 6 bases from J, the gap between germline ends came to 16 bases. Study results and caveats: Among T cells, CD8+ cells averaged more expanded clones than CD4+ cells. Low normalized T-cell clonal expansion also characterized some of the nonresponders.

The table came from immunoSEQ multiplex PCR; TCRdb's copy has only in-frame clones and leaves some out. This table has tens of thousands of clones, about 85% appearing once. Remarks on this clone: Its specificity is unknown.

The receptor was isolated from an adult with an advanced solid tumor such as melanoma, head and neck, liver or kidney cancer. The chain carries TRBV5-1 and TRBJ1-4, with a tentative D call TRBD1 (5 bases). This material consisted of CD4+ or CD8+ T cells sorted from blood, taken in a trial of the OX40 agonist ivuxolimab. This CDR3 is CASGSGGLDEKLFF. The CDR3 coding sequence is TGCGCCAGCGGTTCCGGGGGTCTTGATGAAAAACTGTTTTTT.